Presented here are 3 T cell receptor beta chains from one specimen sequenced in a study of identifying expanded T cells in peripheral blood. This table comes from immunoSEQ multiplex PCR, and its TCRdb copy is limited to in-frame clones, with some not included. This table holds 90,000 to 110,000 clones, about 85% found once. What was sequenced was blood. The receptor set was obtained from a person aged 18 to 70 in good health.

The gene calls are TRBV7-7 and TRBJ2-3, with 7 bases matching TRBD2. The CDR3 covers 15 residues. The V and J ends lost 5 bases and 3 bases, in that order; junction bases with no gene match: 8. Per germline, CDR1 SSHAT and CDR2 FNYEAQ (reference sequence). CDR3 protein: CASSLGGDPTDTQYF. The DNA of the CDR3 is TGTGCCAGCAGCCTGGGGGGGGACCCAACAGATACGCAGTATTTT.

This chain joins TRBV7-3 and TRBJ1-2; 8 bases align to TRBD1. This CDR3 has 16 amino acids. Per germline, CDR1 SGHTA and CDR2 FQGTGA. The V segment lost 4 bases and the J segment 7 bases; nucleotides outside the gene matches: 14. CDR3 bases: TGTGCCAGCAGCTCCAATCCGGACAGGGCTCTGGCTGGCTACACCTTC. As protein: CASSSNPDRALAGYTF.

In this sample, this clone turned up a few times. CDR3 sequence: CASSYNSGGTDTQYF. Written as DNA, the CDR3 is TGTGCCAGCAGCTATAATAGCGGTGGCACAGATACGCAGTATTTT. The rearrangement joins TRBV11-2 to TRBJ2-3, with D perhaps matching TRBD2 (6 bases). The CDR3 length is 15 residues. Germline V CDR1 and CDR2: SGHAT, FQNNGV. Trimming left V 4 bases short and J 1 base short, with 12 bases between.